The clone carrying this T cell receptor beta chain has only one observation. What it recognizes is unknown. The data are from a study of Ad26.COV2.S vaccination and SARS-CoV-2 variants. Study details: Recipients of Ad26.COV2.S got it intramuscularly, once or twice 56 days apart. Study-wide findings and caveats: Using TCR breadth and depth analyses may have led to underestimated total T cell responses.

TCRdb keeps only in-frame clones here, not all; method: immunoSEQ multiplex PCR. The sample lists roughly 320,000 clones, 86% occurring once. Germline V gene lookup returns CDR1 MNHEY and CDR2 SVGEGT. This CDR3 is built from 15 residues. V lost 1 base to trimming and J lost 9 bases, with 13 bases between them. The treatment denotes: 15 to 20 received Ad26.COV2.S at low or high dose, single or two shots; a few received placebo; per-sample allocation not given. Sampling happened 63 days after the first vaccine or placebo injection. This sequence originates from a person aged 18 to 59 who received the Ad26.COV2.S COVID-19 vaccine or a placebo. The sequencing here drew on peripheral blood, taken in a trial of Ad26.COV2.S vaccine versus placebo. The genes are TRBV6-2 or TRBV6-3 and TRBJ1-6; perhaps TRBD1 as D (6 bases). CDR3 DNA: TGTGCCAGCAGTTACTTGCAGGGGTTCATTTCACCCCTCCACTTT. It specifies CASSYLQGFISPLHF.